The 15 T cell receptor beta chains given below trace back to one sample, sequenced in a study of T cell responses to AZD1222 COVID-19 vaccine. Sequencing was performed with immunoSEQ multiplex PCR; in TCRdb, only in-frame clones are kept and a portion is missing. The profile covers 120,000 or so clones, with 85% to 90% appearing a single time and approximately 28% taken by the ten largest. Sequences were derived from peripheral blood, sampled on day 0 of AZD1222 vaccination. These receptors were taken from an adult in good health.

The chain combines TRBV28 with TRBJ1-6; D possibly corresponds to TRBD1 (6 bases). Germline values: CDR1 MDHEN, CDR2 SYDVKM. V was clipped by 10 bases and J by 9 bases, with 13 bases between them. The CDR3 is made up of 12 amino acids. The CDR3 is CATQGPSSPLHF. The DNA of the CDR3 is TGTGCCACCCAGGGGCCGAGTTCACCCCTCCACTTT. The full variable domain, with the rest looked up from reference TRBV28 and TRBJ1-6, is DVKVTQSSRYLVKRTGEKVFLECVQDMDHENMFWYRQDPGLGLRLIYFSYDVKMKEKGDIPEGYSVSREKKERFSLILESASTNQTSMYLCATQGPSSPLHFGNGTRLTVT.

The chain couples TRBV2 to TRBJ2-1; a weak D match, TRBD1 (5 bases). This CDR3 contains 13 residues. The germline V and J ends were trimmed by 4 bases and 8 bases, with 12 bases remaining between them. Germline-derived CDR1 and CDR2 are SNHLY and FYNNEI. The CDR3 protein is CASSVERGDEQFF. As DNA, the CDR3 is TGTGCCAGCAGTGTGGAAAGGGGCGATGAGCAGTTCTTC.

This chain connects TRBV28 to TRBJ1-3; D perhaps matches TRBD1 (6 bases). The ends were cut back, 7 bases at V and 4 bases at J, with 17 bases in the middle. The germline CDR1 and CDR2 sequences are MDHEN and SYDVKM. There are 15 residues in the CDR3. This CDR3 reads CASISGQGTGNTIYF. The CDR3 DNA follows: TGTGCCAGCATCTCGGGCCAGGGGACGGGAAACACCATATATTTT.

The V and J genes are TRBV7-2 and TRBJ2-7, with 10 bases fitting TRBD2. The trim removed 4 bases at V and 0 bases at J, leaving 6 bases unmatched. Germline CDR1 SGHTA, CDR2 FQGNSA. The CDR3 runs to 16 residues. CDR3 sequence: CASSSSSGSASYEQYF. The CDR3 DNA follows: TGTGCCAGCAGCTCCTCTAGCGGGAGCGCCTCCTACGAGCAGTACTTC.

The rearrangement uses TRBV11-3 and TRBJ2-7, with D unresolved. The CDR3 is 12 amino acids. Germline CDR1 reads SGHNT; CDR2 reads YENEEA. V was shortened by 7 bases and J by 3 bases, with 10 bases between the two germline ends. This CDR3 reads CASIPTGYEQYF. The CDR3 DNA reads TGTGCCAGCATACCGACGGGCTACGAGCAGTACTTC.

The rearrangement uses TRBV29-1 and TRBJ1-1; 9 nucleotides agree with TRBD1. CDR1 is SQVTM, CDR2 ANQGSEA, per germline. Trimming cost V 3 bases and J 7 bases; bases outside gene matches: 6. CDR3 size: 13 residues. CDR3 sequence reads: CSVDRGTGIEAFF. CDR3 nucleotides: TGCAGCGTTGATCGAGGGACAGGGATTGAAGCTTTCTTT.

This clone appeared once. The J gene is TRBJ2-3, the V gene TRBV6-4, with D tentatively TRBD2 (6 bases). V gave up 0 bases and J gave up 3 bases, with 13 bases separating them. The CDR3 consists of 16 residues. Germline CDR1 is MRHNA and CDR2 is SNTAGT. This CDR3 reads CASSDSWQGGTDTQYF. DNA of the CDR3: TGTGCCAGCAGTGACTCGTGGCAGGGAGGTACAGATACGCAGTATTTT.

This clone was detected only once. The chain is built from TRBV5-1 and TRBJ1-4, with D maybe TRBD1 (5 bases). Germline V gene lookup returns CDR1 SGHRS and CDR2 YFSETQ. Trimming took 4 bases from V and 13 from J, leaving 11 bases between them. The CDR3 spans 11 residues. For the CDR3, the DNA is TGCGCCAGCAGCCTGGGGGAACGACTGTTTTTT. It is translated as CASSLGERLFF.

In regard to this clone: The same CDR3 can be traced to other DNA sequences in this sample. CDR3 nucleotides: TGTGCCAGCAGCCAGGGGACTGAAGCTTTCTTT. Protein: CASSQGTEAFF. The chain joins TRBV3-1 (or the pseudogene TRBV3-2) to TRBJ1-1; D is ambiguous. The CDR3 has 11 residues. Germline CDR1 reads LGHDT; CDR2 reads YNNKEL (reference sequence). Trimming left V 3 bases short and J 5 bases short, with 4 bases between.

The chain has TRBV7-9 and TRBJ1-5, with a weak D call TRBD1 (5 bases). CDR1 and CDR2 from the germline V gene are SEHNR and FQNEAQ (reference sequence). This CDR3 contains 13 residues. V shed 5 bases and J shed 6 bases, with 11 bases lying between them. CDR3 in DNA: TGTGCCAGCAGCCTCGGGACCAGTCAGCCCCAGCATTTT. Translating gives CASSLGTSQPQHF.

This clone was seen just once. The chain joins TRBV7-8 to TRBJ2-1; a possible D gene is TRBD2 (6 bases). Germline V gene data show CDR1 as SGHVS and CDR2 as FQNEAQ. V lost 1 base and J 11 bases, leaving 12 bases between the germline ends. The CDR3 covers 13 residues. CDR3 sequence: CASSLEGGRQQFF. In DNA, the CDR3 is TGTGCCAGCAGCTTAGAGGGAGGCAGACAGCAGTTCTTC.

The chain joins TRBV27 to TRBJ2-7, with TRBD2 as a possible D gene (6 bases). The germline gives CDR1 MNHEY, CDR2 SMNVEV (reference sequence). V was pared by 5 bases and J by 4 bases, with 18 bases between. The CDR3 contains 15 residues. CDR3 sequence reads: CASSPGGATPYEQYF. The CDR3, as DNA: TGTGCCAGCAGTCCCGGGGGAGCTACACCGTACGAGCAGTACTTC.

This clone was seen once. J is TRBJ2-2 and V is TRBV6-5, with TRBD1 matching over 7 bases. V lost 6 bases and J lost 8; bases outside the gene matches: 9. CDR1 and CDR2 (germline): MNHEY, SVGAGI. The CDR3 runs to 14 residues. CDR3 sequence reads: CASRRTGNTGELFF. For the CDR3, the DNA is TGTGCCAGCAGGAGGACAGGAAATACGGGGGAGCTGTTTTTT.

The chain has TRBV29-1 and TRBJ2-7; D possibly corresponds to TRBD1 (6 bases). The CDR3 covers 13 residues. Germline loops: CDR1 SQVTM, CDR2 ANQGSEA. V lost 6 bases and J 5 bases, leaving 17 bases between the germline ends. CDR3 coding DNA: TGCAGCGTGGCAACAGGGAATCGCGACGAGCAGTACTTC. This gives the protein CSVATGNRDEQYF.

The chain employs TRBV7-2 and TRBJ1-2; D is uncertain. CDR1 SGHTA and CDR2 FQGNSA come from the germline V gene. The CDR3 extends over 15 amino acids. The V end was cut by 2 bases, the J end by 7 bases, with 17 bases between. This CDR3 reads CASSLFDSTSSGYTF. CDR3 DNA sequence: TGTGCCAGCAGCTTATTCGACTCGACGTCCAGTGGCTACACCTTC.